Listed below are T cell receptor beta chains from one sample, sequenced in a study of control samples from healthy donors and cancer patients. The table came from immunoSEQ multiplex PCR; TCRdb's copy has only in-frame clones and leaves some out. The sample includes around 150,000 clones, 90% to 95% of them seen just once. Input material: PBMCs. These receptors came from a man aged 55 to 70 with colorectal cancer. Both conserved end residues are part of each CDR3. The order of the fields is D gene, clone size, V gene, J gene, CDR3 DNA, CDR3 protein. D genes are given only for firm matches. A clone size is listed for some rows: how often the clone was seen (once, few, many), or a class if it is expanded.

d_call: TRBD2; clone_size: -; v_call: TRBV4-2; j_call: TRBJ2-5; cdr3_nt: TGTGCCAGCAGCTCCCTGACTAGCGGGGGGCCAGAGGAGACCCAGTACTTC; cdr3_aa: CASSSLTSGGPEETQYF
d_call: -; clone_size: once; v_call: TRBV6-5; j_call: TRBJ1-1; cdr3_nt: TGTGCCAGCAGTTACTTTATAACATTGGGAAGCGCTGAAGCTTTCTTT; cdr3_aa: CASSYFITLGSAEAFF
d_call: -; clone_size: -; v_call: TRBV14; j_call: TRBJ1-6; cdr3_nt: TGTGCCAGCAGCCAAGAATTGCAGAATTCACCCCTCCACTTT; cdr3_aa: CASSQELQNSPLHF
d_call: TRBD2; clone_size: -; v_call: TRBV20-1; j_call: TRBJ2-7; cdr3_nt: TGCAGTGCTAGTCGTCGGGGAGGGTACGAGCAGTACTTC; cdr3_aa: CSASRRGGYEQYF
d_call: TRBD1; clone_size: -; v_call: TRBV19; j_call: TRBJ1-6; cdr3_nt: TGTGCCAGTAGTGTAACGGGACAGTATAATTCACCCCTCCACTTT; cdr3_aa: CASSVTGQYNSPLHF
d_call: -; clone_size: -; v_call: TRBV7-9; j_call: TRBJ1-1; cdr3_nt: TGTGCCAGCAGCTTAGTTGGTACGGGGAGGGGGAACACTGAAGCTTTCTTT; cdr3_aa: CASSLVGTGRGNTEAFF
d_call: -; clone_size: -; v_call: TRBV28; j_call: TRBJ1-2; cdr3_nt: -; cdr3_aa: CASRMPDFRGYTF
d_call: -; clone_size: -; v_call: TRBV18; j_call: TRBJ1-5; cdr3_nt: TGTGCCAGCTCCCCACGCGGGGGCTTGGAGCCCCAGCATTTT; cdr3_aa: CASSPRGGLEPQHF
d_call: TRBD1; clone_size: -; v_call: TRBV7-9; j_call: TRBJ1-1; cdr3_nt: TGTGCCAGCAGCTCCACAGGGGGCTCCACTGAAGCTTTCTTT; cdr3_aa: CASSSTGGSTEAFF
d_call: -; clone_size: -; v_call: TRBV2; j_call: TRBJ2-3; cdr3_nt: TGTGCCAGCAGTGGGAGCCACGGCGATACGCAGTATTTT; cdr3_aa: CASSGSHGDTQYF
d_call: TRBD1; clone_size: -; v_call: TRBV5-1; j_call: TRBJ1-1; cdr3_nt: TGCGCCAGCAGCCCCGACAGGGACACTGAAGCTTTCTTT; cdr3_aa: CASSPDRDTEAFF
d_call: -; clone_size: -; v_call: TRBV18; j_call: TRBJ1-4; cdr3_nt: TGTGCCAGCTCACCAAGGGAGGCAACTAATGAAAAACTGTTTTTT; cdr3_aa: CASSPREATNEKLFF
d_call: -; clone_size: few; v_call: TRBV5-4; j_call: TRBJ1-1; cdr3_nt: TGTGCCAGCAGCTTGGCCGCCGAGGGGCGCACTGAAGCTTTCTTT; cdr3_aa: CASSLAAEGRTEAFF
d_call: TRBD1; clone_size: few; v_call: TRBV11-2; j_call: TRBJ2-1; cdr3_nt: TGTGCCACCGGGACAGGCGATTCCTACAATGAGCAGTTCTTC; cdr3_aa: CATGTGDSYNEQFF
d_call: TRBD1; clone_size: -; v_call: TRBV6-2/TRBV6-3; j_call: TRBJ1-1; cdr3_nt: TGTGCCAGCAGTTCGGACAGGGTAATCATGAACACTGAAGCTTTCTTT; cdr3_aa: CASSSDRVIMNTEAFF
d_call: -; clone_size: once; v_call: TRBV6-5; j_call: TRBJ1-1; cdr3_nt: TGTGCCAGCACCCCCCCGGGGCGCACTGAAGCTTTCTTT; cdr3_aa: CASTPPGRTEAFF
d_call: -; clone_size: few; v_call: TRBV7-6; j_call: TRBJ1-1; cdr3_nt: TGTGCCAGCAGCTCCCGCCCCAACACTGAAGCTTTCTTT; cdr3_aa: CASSSRPNTEAFF
d_call: -; clone_size: -; v_call: TRBV19; j_call: TRBJ1-5; cdr3_nt: TGTGCCAGTAGTACCGTCACAGGGAATCAGCCCCAGCATTTT; cdr3_aa: CASSTVTGNQPQHF
d_call: -; clone_size: -; v_call: TRBV9; j_call: TRBJ2-5; cdr3_nt: TGTGCCAGCAGCGACCAGGGGCAGGGAGAGACCCAGTACTTC; cdr3_aa: CASSDQGQGETQYF
d_call: TRBD1; clone_size: -; v_call: TRBV29-1; j_call: TRBJ2-7; cdr3_nt: TGCAGCGTGAGGGACAGCTCCTACGAGCAGTACTTC; cdr3_aa: CSVRDSSYEQYF
d_call: TRBD1; clone_size: -; v_call: TRBV7-2; j_call: TRBJ2-7; cdr3_nt: TGTGCCAGCAGCAATCGACAGGGGGCCGGGAACGAGCAGTACTTC; cdr3_aa: CASSNRQGAGNEQYF
d_call: -; clone_size: -; v_call: TRBV12-3/TRBV12-4; j_call: TRBJ2-2; cdr3_nt: TGTGCCAGCAGTCCCGATTACACCGGGGAGCTGTTTTTT; cdr3_aa: CASSPDYTGELFF
d_call: -; clone_size: -; v_call: TRBV28; j_call: TRBJ2-7; cdr3_nt: TGTGCCAGCAGTTTAAAACTAGGCGAGCAGTACTTC; cdr3_aa: CASSLKLGEQYF
d_call: TRBD1; clone_size: -; v_call: TRBV29-1; j_call: TRBJ2-5; cdr3_nt: TGCAGCGTTGAGGGACAGGGCCAAGAGACCCAGTACTTC; cdr3_aa: CSVEGQGQETQYF
d_call: TRBD2; clone_size: once; v_call: TRBV4-3; j_call: TRBJ2-7; cdr3_nt: TGCGCCAGCAGCCAAGATCTAGCGGGGGGGAGCTCCTACGAGCAGTACTTC; cdr3_aa: CASSQDLAGGSSYEQYF
d_call: -; clone_size: once; v_call: TRBV28; j_call: TRBJ2-1; cdr3_nt: TGTGCCAGCTCCGTGGGTCAGGGCTCCTACAATGAGCAGTTCTTC; cdr3_aa: CASSVGQGSYNEQFF
d_call: -; clone_size: -; v_call: TRBV27; j_call: TRBJ2-6; cdr3_nt: TGTGCCAGCAGTCCTACCAGACCCGGGGCCGTAGGAAGGGCCAACGTCCTGACTTTC; cdr3_aa: CASSPTRPGAVGRANVLTF
d_call: -; clone_size: -; v_call: TRBV6-1; j_call: TRBJ1-2; cdr3_nt: TGTGCCAGCAGTGAAGCGGGGGCGCGGGGCTATGGCTACACCTTC; cdr3_aa: CASSEAGARGYGYTF
d_call: -; clone_size: -; v_call: TRBV29-1; j_call: TRBJ1-1; cdr3_nt: TGCAGCGTTTTAGAACCTGAGGAGGCTTTCTTT; cdr3_aa: CSVLEPEEAFF
d_call: -; clone_size: -; v_call: TRBV19; j_call: TRBJ1-4; cdr3_nt: TGTGCCAGTAGTAGGGGTTATCGTGAAAAACTGTTTTTT; cdr3_aa: CASSRGYREKLFF
d_call: TRBD1; clone_size: -; v_call: TRBV7-9; j_call: TRBJ2-7; cdr3_nt: TGTGCCAGCAGTACATCAGGGGGCGGGTACGAGCAGTACTTC; cdr3_aa: CASSTSGGGYEQYF
d_call: -; clone_size: -; v_call: TRBV5-5; j_call: TRBJ1-5; cdr3_nt: TGTGCCAGCAGCTTACAGGGTAATCAGCCCCAGCATTTT; cdr3_aa: CASSLQGNQPQHF
d_call: TRBD1; clone_size: -; v_call: TRBV28; j_call: TRBJ1-1; cdr3_nt: TGTGCCAGCAGTTTGATTGACAGGGCCACTGAAGCTTTCTTT; cdr3_aa: CASSLIDRATEAFF
d_call: -; clone_size: -; v_call: TRBV19; j_call: TRBJ1-5; cdr3_nt: TGTGCCAGTAGTATCTTGGGGGTTGGACAGCCCCAGCATTTT; cdr3_aa: CASSILGVGQPQHF
d_call: TRBD1; clone_size: -; v_call: TRBV27; j_call: TRBJ2-5; cdr3_nt: TGTGCCAGCAGTTTCCAGGGGGCCTTTCGAGAGACCCAGTACTTC; cdr3_aa: CASSFQGAFRETQYF
d_call: TRBD2; clone_size: -; v_call: TRBV5-4; j_call: TRBJ2-5; cdr3_nt: TGTGCCAGCAGCCTGAGGGTAGCGGGCCAAGAGACCCAGTACTTC; cdr3_aa: CASSLRVAGQETQYF
d_call: -; clone_size: -; v_call: TRBV6-5; j_call: TRBJ1-2; cdr3_nt: TGTGCCAGCAGCAAGGGGGGGGGCCCCTATGGCTACACCTTC; cdr3_aa: CASSKGGGPYGYTF
d_call: -; clone_size: -; v_call: TRBV7-9; j_call: TRBJ2-7; cdr3_nt: TGTGCCAGCAGCTTAGGGGAAGGGGGATACGAGCAGTACTTC; cdr3_aa: CASSLGEGGYEQYF
d_call: TRBD2; clone_size: -; v_call: TRBV11-1; j_call: TRBJ2-5; cdr3_nt: TGTGCCAGCAGCCCGGGACTAGCGATGGAGACCCAGTACTTC; cdr3_aa: CASSPGLAMETQYF
d_call: TRBD2; clone_size: -; v_call: TRBV24-1; j_call: TRBJ2-5; cdr3_nt: TGTGCCACCAGTGAGTTAGCGGGGACAAAAGAGACCCAGTACTTC; cdr3_aa: CATSELAGTKETQYF
d_call: -; clone_size: -; v_call: TRBV28; j_call: TRBJ1-2; cdr3_nt: TGTGCCAGCAGTCCACCTCTCCCCAAAGGAGGGGATGGCTACACCTTC; cdr3_aa: CASSPPLPKGGDGYTF
d_call: -; clone_size: once; v_call: TRBV30; j_call: TRBJ2-2; cdr3_nt: TGTGCCTGGAGTGGGGGACTCACCGGGGAGCTGTTTTTT; cdr3_aa: CAWSGGLTGELFF
d_call: -; clone_size: -; v_call: TRBV3-1/TRBV3-2; j_call: TRBJ1-2; cdr3_nt: TGTGCCAGCAGCCAGGGAGCAGCAAACTATGGCTACACCTTC; cdr3_aa: CASSQGAANYGYTF
d_call: -; clone_size: -; v_call: TRBV5-1; j_call: TRBJ2-7; cdr3_nt: TGCGCCAGCTCAGCTAAACACGAGCAGTACTTC; cdr3_aa: CASSAKHEQYF
d_call: TRBD1; clone_size: -; v_call: TRBV6-5; j_call: TRBJ1-2; cdr3_nt: TGTGCCAGCAGGGAGGACAGGGCAAACTATGGCTACACCTTC; cdr3_aa: CASREDRANYGYTF
d_call: TRBD1; clone_size: -; v_call: TRBV7-9; j_call: TRBJ1-2; cdr3_nt: TGTGCCAGCAGCTTAGCGGAGACAGGGGTCGACGGCTACACCTTC; cdr3_aa: CASSLAETGVDGYTF
d_call: -; clone_size: -; v_call: TRBV5-7; j_call: TRBJ2-7; cdr3_nt: TGTGCCAGCAGCCCGGACGGACATTACACCTACGAGCAGTACTTC; cdr3_aa: CASSPDGHYTYEQYF